Following are 20 T cell receptor beta chains from one sample sequenced in a study of blood T cells in healthy people across ages. A second roughly 6 to 11 cycle PCR used barcoded and J-beta primers. MiXCR was run by TCRdb on the 5' RACE reads, yielding one entry per CDR3 protein. The table lists about 800,000 distinct CDR3 sequences, 58% of them singletons. The sequencing sample was made of blood. The source is a man aged 25-40 years in good health.

This clonotype appeared once. Relative to the germline gene, one junction end is altered; a read error may explain this. V gene TRBV9 combines with J gene TRBJ2-3; no definite D call. Germline V gene data show CDR1 as SGDLS and CDR2 as YYNGEE. The CDR3 extends over 15 amino acids. In DNA, the CDR3 is TGTGCCAGCAGCGTACGACCGTTGAGCAAAGATACGCAGTATTTT. Translating gives CASSVRPLSKDTQYF.

Concerning this clonotype itself: One end of the junction is discordant with germline, which a read error may explain. The J gene is TRBJ2-5, the V gene TRBV7-6; 7 positions agree with TRBD2. Germline CDR1 reads SGHVS; CDR2 reads FNYEAQ. The CDR3 extends over 12 amino acids. Here the CDR3 reads CASSPGRETQCF. The CDR3, as DNA: TGTGCCAGCAGCCCGGGGAGGGAGACCCAGTGCTTC.

This clonotype was picked up a small number of times. The chain has TRBV2 and TRBJ2-7; D is unresolved. The CDR3 sequence is 12 residues long. Trimming stripped 7 bases from V and 2 bases from J, with 9 bases between. Germline V CDR1 and CDR2: SNHLY, FYNNEI. The CDR3 bases are TGTGCCAGCACCCTTCCCCCCTACGAGCAGTACTTC. This translates into CASTLPPYEQYF.

The count of this clonotype is one. V gene TRBV4-1 combines with J gene TRBJ1-2; 9 bases agree with TRBD1. CDR1 and CDR2 (germline): MGHRA, YSYEKL. The V gene end was trimmed by 3 bases and the J gene end by 8 bases; junction bases not matched to a gene: 10. This CDR3 is built from 15 residues. The CDR3 reads CASSQTDRGLSGYTF. CDR3 DNA sequence: TGCGCCAGCAGCCAGACGGACAGGGGTCTTTCGGGCTACACCTTC.

The V and J genes are TRBV24-1 and TRBJ2-1, with a possible D match to TRBD1 (6 bases). V shed 3 bases and J shed 5 bases, with 10 bases lying between them. The CDR3 runs 14 residues. Looked up from germline, CDR1 is KGHDR and CDR2 is SFDVKD. CDR3 in amino acids: CATSDRTANNEQFF. Written as DNA, the CDR3 is TGTGCCACCAGTGATAGGACAGCAAACAATGAGCAGTTCTTC.

This rearrangement joins TRBV20-1 to TRBJ2-3; TRBD2 matches at 10 bases. The germline V gene has CDR1 DFQATT and CDR2 SNEGSKA (reference sequence). Trimming at V came to 4 bases and at J to 4 bases, leaving 5 bases not matched to a gene. There are 14 residues in the CDR3. CDR3: CSAKLAGPADTQYF. In DNA form, the CDR3 reads TGCAGTGCTAAACTAGCGGGACCGGCAGATACGCAGTATTTT.

In its sample, this clonotype was seen once. This chain connects TRBV20-1 to TRBJ2-7; D remains ambiguous. V was clipped by 5 bases and J by 2 bases, with 13 bases between them. Germline V CDR1 and CDR2: DFQATT, SNEGSKA (reference sequence). The CDR3 is 13 amino acids. CDR3 loop: CSARPGSTYEQYF. The CDR3 DNA is TGCAGTGCTCGACCAGGATCCACCTACGAGCAGTACTTC.

This clonotype was seen more than once but under ten times. The rearrangement links TRBV6-6 to TRBJ1-2, with TRBD1 matching 9 bases. V gave up 5 bases and J gave up 2 bases; unmatched junction bases: 9. Germline V lookup: CDR1 MNHNY, CDR2 SVGAGI (reference sequence). The CDR3 covers 16 residues. Here the CDR3 DNA reads TGTGCCAGCAGTCGGGACAGGGAGCGGGTGAACTATGGCTACACCTTC. Protein product: CASSRDRERVNYGYTF.

This chain uses TRBV20-1 with TRBJ2-1, with D perhaps matching TRBD1 (6 bases). V dropped 5 bases and J dropped 8 bases, with 10 bases sitting between them. Germline V gene sequence: CDR1 DFQATT, CDR2 SNEGSKA (reference sequence). This CDR3 has 11 amino acids. CDR3 sequence (DNA): TGCAGTGCTTTCCAGGGGTATGAGCAGTTCTTC. Translated, it gives CSAFQGYEQFF.

This clonotype has just a few counts. This rearrangement joins TRBV6-2 or TRBV6-3 to TRBJ2-1, with D perhaps given as TRBD1 or TRBD2 (5 bases each). The ends were cut back, 5 bases at V and 6 bases at J, with 14 bases in the middle. The germline V gene has CDR1 MNHEY and CDR2 SVGEGT. The CDR3 spans 14 residues. CDR3 DNA sequence: TGTGCCAGCAGTCTCCCCCTGAGGGGCAATGAGCAGTTCTTC. Its protein product is CASSLPLRGNEQFF.

The V call is TRBV27, the J call TRBJ2-1; D may be TRBD2 (6 bases). Trimming pared 6 bases from V and 14 bases from J, leaving 17 bases between. CDR1 is MNHEY and CDR2 is SMNVEV in the germline V gene (reference sequence). This CDR3 is 12 amino acids long. In nucleotides, the CDR3 is TGTGCCAGCAGCTACCCCGGGACTGGCGAGTTCTTC. Its translation: CASSYPGTGEFF.

J is TRBJ2-1 and V is TRBV20-1; no firm D call. The germline V gene has CDR1 DFQATT and CDR2 SNEGSKA (reference sequence). The CDR3 has 12 amino acids. Deletions cut 3 bases from V and 10 bases from J, with 13 bases between. CDR3 residues: CSASPLTNEQFF. CDR3 sequence (DNA): TGCAGTGCTAGCCCATTAACAAACGAGCAGTTCTTC.

This clonotype was observed a handful of times. The chain joins TRBV20-1 to TRBJ2-1; D is undetermined. V was shortened by 4 bases and J by 5 bases, with 15 bases between the two germline ends. This CDR3 is 14 amino acids long. Germline CDR1 reads DFQATT; CDR2 reads SNEGSKA (reference sequence). The chain's CDR3 is CSAIPRIKHNEQFF. CDR3 nucleotides: TGCAGTGCTATCCCCCGTATTAAGCACAATGAGCAGTTCTTC.

The chain employs TRBV6-1 and TRBJ2-6, with unresolved D. The CDR3 has 14 amino acids. V was pared by 8 bases and J by 0 bases, with 8 bases between. The germline V gene encodes CDR1 MNHNS and CDR2 SASEGT. The CDR3, as DNA: TGTGCCAGCTTACTATTCTCTGGGGCCAACGTCCTGACTTTC. Protein product: CASLLFSGANVLTF.

The chain employs TRBV6-1 and TRBJ2-7; possible D gene TRBD1, 5 bases. Germline V gives CDR1 MNHNS, CDR2 SASEGT. The CDR3 contains 12 residues. Trimming removed 4 bases at V and 6 bases at J, with 10 bases between. The CDR3 region is CASSGGSSEQYF. In DNA form, the CDR3 reads TGTGCCAGCAGTGGGGGCAGCAGCGAGCAGTACTTC.

Concerning this clonotype: At one end, the junction sequence differs from germline, possibly due to a read error. The CDR3 DNA sequence: TGTACCATCAGCGACAGTGAAGAGACCCAGTACTTC. Translating gives CTISDSEETQYF. The chain uses TRBV10-3 and TRBJ2-5, with D maybe TRBD1 (5 bases). Germline CDR1 reads ENHRY; CDR2 reads SYGVKD. The CDR3 is 12 amino acids.

V gene TRBV29-1 combines with J gene TRBJ2-3, with 9 nucleotides matching TRBD2. After removal of 3 bases from V and 4 bases from J, the junction contained 5 bases not matched to a gene. The CDR3 contains 14 residues. Germline V gene lookup returns CDR1 SQVTM and CDR2 ANQGSEA. The CDR3: CSVEDSGSADTQYF. CDR3 DNA: TGCAGCGTTGAGGATAGCGGGAGCGCAGATACGCAGTATTTT.

The V gene is TRBV3-1, the J gene TRBJ1-2, with D possibly matching TRBD1 (5 bases). The germline gives CDR1 LGHDT, CDR2 YNNKEL (reference sequence). This CDR3 has 15 residues. Deletions cut 4 bases from V and 3 bases from J, with 15 bases between. CDR3 sequence reads: CASSPGAGTDYGYTF. DNA for the CDR3: TGTGCCAGCAGCCCAGGCGCAGGGACCGACTATGGCTACACCTTC.

This chain joins TRBV25-1 and TRBJ2-5; D may correspond to TRBD1 or TRBD2 (5 bases each). The CDR3 consists of 13 residues. Trimming took off 7 bases at V and 2 bases at J, with 11 bases between the two ends. CDR1 MGHDK and CDR2 SYGVNS come from the germline V gene. CDR3 sequence reads: CASTWDVQETQYF. As DNA, the CDR3 is TGTGCCAGCACATGGGACGTTCAAGAGACCCAGTACTTC.

The chain combines TRBV27 with TRBJ1-2; maybe TRBD1 (5 bases). In germline, CDR1 is MNHEY, CDR2 SMNVEV (reference sequence). Deletions cut 5 bases from V and 10 bases from J, with 14 bases between. CDR3 size: 12 residues. The CDR3 spells CASSGQTDHYTF. DNA for the CDR3: TGTGCCAGCAGTGGCCAGACAGACCACTACACCTTC.